These 19 T cell receptor beta chains were sequenced from one sample in a study of beta chain features in type 1 diabetes. Of the isolated RNA, all was reverse transcribed, and so the sequenced material was expressed TCRB transcripts. Only in-frame clones appear in the TCRdb table, and some are missing; sequencing was by immunoSEQ multiplex PCR. The sample shows around 450,000 clones, over 9.5% of them seen only once. The source material was naive CD4+ T cells from blood. These receptors were collected from a woman in her late teens or twenties in good health.

This clone was observed a few times. This rearrangement joins TRBV28 to TRBJ1-2; D gene ambiguous. Per the germline V gene, CDR1 is MDHEN and CDR2 is SYDVKM. V was pared by 10 bases and J by 4 bases, with 10 bases between. There are 11 residues in the CDR3. The CDR3 sequence: CATTALYGYTF. CDR3 in DNA: TGTGCCACCACAGCCCTCTATGGCTACACCTTC.

The rearrangement joins TRBV10-3 to TRBJ2-7; D is possibly TRBD1 or TRBD2 (5 bases each). This CDR3 has 13 amino acids. The V gene lost 7 bases and the J gene lost 2 bases, with 12 bases spanning the gap. The germline gives CDR1 ENHRY, CDR2 SYGVKD. CDR3 in amino acids: CAITRDGAYEQYF. CDR3 bases: TGTGCCATCACCCGGGACGGAGCCTACGAGCAGTACTTC.

This clone has just a few counts. This chain connects TRBV19 to TRBJ2-7, with D possibly matching TRBD1 (5 bases). This CDR3 has 15 amino acids. V was trimmed by 7 bases and J by 4 bases, leaving 20 bases between them. The germline gives CDR1 LNHDA, CDR2 SQIVND (reference sequence). CDR3 in amino acids: CASNARTPDSYEQYF. In nucleotides, the CDR3 is TGTGCCAGTAACGCGAGAACGCCCGACAGTTACGAGCAGTACTTC.

The sample holds a few counts of this clone. The chain couples TRBV20-1 to TRBJ2-7; D may be TRBD1 (5 bases). The CDR3 consists of 11 residues. Germline CDR1 DFQATT, CDR2 SNEGSKA (reference sequence). Trimming left V 3 bases short and J 5 bases short, with 8 bases between. This CDR3 is CSASRGHEQYV. Here the CDR3 DNA reads TGCAGTGCTAGTAGGGGCCACGAGCAGTACGTC.

The chain links TRBV9 to TRBJ2-5; D possibly corresponds to TRBD1 (6 bases). The germline V gene encodes CDR1 SGDLS and CDR2 YYNGEE. The V end lost 3 bases, the J end lost 13 bases, and 19 bases lay between the germline ends. This CDR3 region has 13 residues. The CDR3 DNA is TGTGCCAGCAGCGCCCCCGGCAGGGGAGCCGTGTACTTC. This encodes CASSAPGRGAVYF.

The V call is TRBV4-3, the J call TRBJ2-1, with TRBD1 identical over 7 bases. This CDR3 has 16 amino acids. Germline CDR1 reads LGHNA; CDR2 reads YSLEER. The J segment lost 0 bases and the V segment lost 8 bases, leaving 10 bases of the junction unmatched. The CDR3 nucleotides are TGCGCCAGCGGGTGGACAGGTAGAAGCTCCTACAATGAGCAGTTCTTC. Encoded protein: CASGWTGRSSYNEQFF.

The chain links TRBV9 to TRBJ2-1; tentative D call: TRBD2 (5 bases). Trimming took 4 bases from V and 9 from J, leaving 17 bases between them. The CDR3 is made up of 14 amino acids. Germline CDR1 reads SGDLS; CDR2 reads YYNGEE. As DNA, the CDR3 is TGTGCCAGCAGCTTCAGACCGGGAACAGTTGAGCAGTTCTTC. Its protein product is CASSFRPGTVEQFF. Filled out from reference TRBV9 and TRBJ2-1, the complete variable domain reads DSGVTQTPKHLITATGQRVTLRCSPRSGDLSVYWYQQSLDQGLQFLIQYYNGEERAKGNILERFSAQQFPDLHSELNLSSLELGDSALYFCASSFRPGTVEQFFGPGTRLTVL.

The chain combines TRBV30 with TRBJ1-5; 8 positions match TRBD1. The CDR3 runs 16 residues. The germline V gene has CDR1 GTSNPN and CDR2 SVGIG (reference sequence). V lost 2 bases to trimming and J lost 3 bases; unmatched junction nucleotides: 9. CDR3 residues: CAWSRTGIHPNQPQHF. The CDR3 DNA reads as TGTGCCTGGAGTCGGACAGGGATACATCCCAATCAGCCCCAGCATTTT.

The rearrangement uses TRBV7-3 and TRBJ1-5; D ambiguous. Germline V gives CDR1 SGHTA, CDR2 FQGTGA. The CDR3 loop spans 13 amino acids. Trimming took off 2 bases at V and 6 bases at J, with 8 bases between the two ends. The CDR3 sequence is CASSLGPSQPQHF. CDR3 sequence (DNA): TGTGCCAGCAGCTTAGGACCGAGTCAGCCCCAGCATTTT.

This rearrangement joins TRBV18 to TRBJ2-1; 8 nucleotides align to TRBD2. Per the germline V gene, CDR1 is KGHSH and CDR2 is LQKENI. Losses at the gene ends were 6 bases for V and 7 bases for J; bases not matched to a gene: 8. This CDR3 has 14 residues. This CDR3 reads CASSLSGGPNEQFF. The CDR3 DNA reads TGTGCCAGCTCTCTATCGGGGGGGCCAAATGAGCAGTTCTTC.

This clone was detected a few times. The chain couples TRBV25-1 to TRBJ1-2; D gene ambiguous. Trimming stripped 3 bases from V and 6 bases from J, with 14 bases between. Per the germline V gene, CDR1 is MGHDK and CDR2 is SYGVNS. The CDR3 consists of 14 residues. DNA for the CDR3: TGTGCCAGCAGTGATTATGGTGACAACGATGGCTACACCTTC. Translated, it gives CASSDYGDNDGYTF.

The rearrangement links TRBV5-1 to TRBJ2-1; TRBD1 is a possible D gene (6 bases). V was clipped by 6 bases and J by 6 bases, with 16 bases between them. Germline loops: CDR1 SGHRS, CDR2 YFSETQ. The CDR3 spans 14 residues. CDR3 amino acids: CASTGFDRSNEQFF. The CDR3, as DNA: TGCGCCAGCACCGGATTCGACAGGAGCAATGAGCAGTTCTTC.

This clone was seen a handful of times. The chain combines TRBV27 with TRBJ2-1; 11 nucleotides match TRBD2. Germline V gene sequence: CDR1 MNHEY, CDR2 SMNVEV (reference sequence). The trim removed 5 bases at V and 6 bases at J, leaving 24 bases unmatched. This CDR3 is built from 21 residues. CDR3 protein: CASSLTKITSGRTRVSNEQFF. The CDR3 nucleotides are TGTGCCAGCAGTCTGACGAAAATAACTAGCGGGAGAACTAGAGTTTCCAATGAGCAGTTCTTC.

The J gene is TRBJ2-5, the V gene TRBV13; 12 bases line up with TRBD2. J gave up 1 base and V 5 bases, and 5 bases lay outside the gene matches. Germline CDR1 is PRHDT and CDR2 is FYEKMQ (reference sequence). The CDR3 extends over 16 amino acids. The CDR3 sequence: CASSALLAGGQETQYF. CDR3 nucleotides: TGTGCCAGCAGCGCCTTACTAGCGGGGGGCCAAGAGACCCAGTACTTC.

This clone occurred a few times. The chain has TRBV6-5 and TRBJ1-2; no reliable D call. Germline lookup yields CDR1 MNHEY and CDR2 SVGAGI. The CDR3 covers 15 residues. V lost 0 bases and J 4 bases, leaving 12 bases between the germline ends. The CDR3 region has the DNA TGTGCCAGCAGTTACTCTTTGTCCGGGTTCTATGGCTACACCTTC. Residues: CASSYSLSGFYGYTF.

This clone has only a few counts. The J gene is TRBJ1-1, the V gene TRBV20-1; unclear D gene. The CDR3 totals 11 residues. CDR1 DFQATT and CDR2 SNEGSKA come from the germline V gene (reference sequence). V lost 6 bases to trimming and J lost 7 bases, with 12 bases between them. The CDR3 here is CSAFSGSEAFF. The CDR3 nucleotides read TGCAGTGCATTCTCAGGAAGTGAAGCTTTCTTT.

This rearrangement joins TRBV18 to TRBJ1-2; 8 bases line up with TRBD1. Germline trimming cut 4 bases from V and 4 bases from J; bases unmatched to any gene: 2. The germline gives CDR1 KGHSH, CDR2 LQKENI. The CDR3 has 13 amino acids. CDR3 sequence reads: CASSHGQGYGYTF. The DNA for the CDR3 is TGTGCCAGCTCACACGGACAGGGCTATGGCTACACCTTC.

This rearrangement joins TRBV4-1 to TRBJ1-3; D call uncertain. The V gene's germline CDR1 is MGHRA and CDR2 YSYEKL. The CDR3 runs to 15 residues. V lost 2 bases, J lost 1 base, and 9 bases lay in between. This CDR3 reads CASSQPTSSGNTIYF. In DNA, the CDR3 is TGCGCCAGCAGCCAACCCACGTCTTCTGGAAACACCATATATTTT.

This clone was detected a few times. The CDR3 spells CASSPRGGTEETQYF. CDR3 nucleotide sequence: TGTGCCAGCAGCCCCCGTGGGGGAACCGAAGAGACCCAGTACTTC. The V call is TRBV7-9, the J call TRBJ2-5; D is perhaps TRBD1 or TRBD2 (5 bases each). Per germline, CDR1 SEHNR and CDR2 FQNEAQ (reference sequence). The CDR3 runs 15 residues. Trimming took 5 bases from V and 3 from J, leaving 16 bases between them.